This T cell receptor (beta chain) comes out of a study of blood T cell repertoires in COVID-19. Study background: Samples representing acute and convalescent COVID-19 were sourced from the United States, Italy and Spain. T cells, B-cell-depleted T cells, or PBMCs provided the cDNA or gDNA that served as material.

Per the study methods: From reference gene primer amplification, estimates of nucleated cell counts were derived. TCRdb keeps only in-frame clones here, not all; method: immunoSEQ multiplex PCR. V and J calls and clone size are as listed in that table; D and trimming were resolved from the DNA. The sample carries almost 400,000 clones, approximately 87% recorded once. Trimming took off 5 bases at V and 6 bases at J, with 23 bases between the two ends. The CDR3 runs 17 residues. Germline loops: CDR1 MNHEY, CDR2 SVGEGT. The chain links TRBV6-2 or TRBV6-3 to TRBJ1-5, with TRBD1 as a possible D gene (5 bases). The sequenced sample was PBMCs or T cells enriched from blood (not recorded which). This receptor was obtained from a woman aged 25 to 45 with acute COVID-19. The CDR3 DNA sequence: TGTGCCAGCAGTACCCCCCCGAGAAGGGACTTAGGTCAGCCCCAGCATTTT. It is translated as CASSTPPRRDLGQPQHF.